Below, one TCR beta chain is given with its context. The antigen remains unidentified. Researchers ran the PCR with 60 Vbeta and 13 Jbeta primers. TCRdb's copy holds only in-frame clones and misses some; the assay was immunoSEQ multiplex PCR. This sample carries approximately 170,000 clones, around 77% of them seen once, and the ten largest clones take under 2%. The data belong to a study of cytomegalovirus exposure and HLA in healthy donors. Study-wide results and caveats: An ancestry cluster, one associated with Asian ancestry, reportedly showed fewer N-insertions than the approximately 660-donor mean in a later analysis. CMV serostatus was the only recorded immune exposure for donors. Roughly uniform depth of sequencing across donors was assumed in presence/absence analyses. In a later analysis, specific HLA alleles were associated with 15,000 to 20,000 TCR beta sequences at a 0.05 false discovery rate.

Germline V gene lookup returns CDR1 MNHNS and CDR2 SASEGT. Trimming cost V 6 bases and J 3 bases, with 12 bases left between them. The CDR3 covers 14 residues. The sample comprised PBMCs. The chain combines TRBV6-1 with TRBJ1-5, with D possibly being TRBD1 (6 bases). This clonotype was obtained from a man aged 35 to 55 in good health and CMV-seronegative. This chain's CDR3 is CASSSRGTNQPQHF. The CDR3 DNA is TGTGCCAGCAGCTCCAGGGGCACCAATCAGCCCCAGCATTTT.